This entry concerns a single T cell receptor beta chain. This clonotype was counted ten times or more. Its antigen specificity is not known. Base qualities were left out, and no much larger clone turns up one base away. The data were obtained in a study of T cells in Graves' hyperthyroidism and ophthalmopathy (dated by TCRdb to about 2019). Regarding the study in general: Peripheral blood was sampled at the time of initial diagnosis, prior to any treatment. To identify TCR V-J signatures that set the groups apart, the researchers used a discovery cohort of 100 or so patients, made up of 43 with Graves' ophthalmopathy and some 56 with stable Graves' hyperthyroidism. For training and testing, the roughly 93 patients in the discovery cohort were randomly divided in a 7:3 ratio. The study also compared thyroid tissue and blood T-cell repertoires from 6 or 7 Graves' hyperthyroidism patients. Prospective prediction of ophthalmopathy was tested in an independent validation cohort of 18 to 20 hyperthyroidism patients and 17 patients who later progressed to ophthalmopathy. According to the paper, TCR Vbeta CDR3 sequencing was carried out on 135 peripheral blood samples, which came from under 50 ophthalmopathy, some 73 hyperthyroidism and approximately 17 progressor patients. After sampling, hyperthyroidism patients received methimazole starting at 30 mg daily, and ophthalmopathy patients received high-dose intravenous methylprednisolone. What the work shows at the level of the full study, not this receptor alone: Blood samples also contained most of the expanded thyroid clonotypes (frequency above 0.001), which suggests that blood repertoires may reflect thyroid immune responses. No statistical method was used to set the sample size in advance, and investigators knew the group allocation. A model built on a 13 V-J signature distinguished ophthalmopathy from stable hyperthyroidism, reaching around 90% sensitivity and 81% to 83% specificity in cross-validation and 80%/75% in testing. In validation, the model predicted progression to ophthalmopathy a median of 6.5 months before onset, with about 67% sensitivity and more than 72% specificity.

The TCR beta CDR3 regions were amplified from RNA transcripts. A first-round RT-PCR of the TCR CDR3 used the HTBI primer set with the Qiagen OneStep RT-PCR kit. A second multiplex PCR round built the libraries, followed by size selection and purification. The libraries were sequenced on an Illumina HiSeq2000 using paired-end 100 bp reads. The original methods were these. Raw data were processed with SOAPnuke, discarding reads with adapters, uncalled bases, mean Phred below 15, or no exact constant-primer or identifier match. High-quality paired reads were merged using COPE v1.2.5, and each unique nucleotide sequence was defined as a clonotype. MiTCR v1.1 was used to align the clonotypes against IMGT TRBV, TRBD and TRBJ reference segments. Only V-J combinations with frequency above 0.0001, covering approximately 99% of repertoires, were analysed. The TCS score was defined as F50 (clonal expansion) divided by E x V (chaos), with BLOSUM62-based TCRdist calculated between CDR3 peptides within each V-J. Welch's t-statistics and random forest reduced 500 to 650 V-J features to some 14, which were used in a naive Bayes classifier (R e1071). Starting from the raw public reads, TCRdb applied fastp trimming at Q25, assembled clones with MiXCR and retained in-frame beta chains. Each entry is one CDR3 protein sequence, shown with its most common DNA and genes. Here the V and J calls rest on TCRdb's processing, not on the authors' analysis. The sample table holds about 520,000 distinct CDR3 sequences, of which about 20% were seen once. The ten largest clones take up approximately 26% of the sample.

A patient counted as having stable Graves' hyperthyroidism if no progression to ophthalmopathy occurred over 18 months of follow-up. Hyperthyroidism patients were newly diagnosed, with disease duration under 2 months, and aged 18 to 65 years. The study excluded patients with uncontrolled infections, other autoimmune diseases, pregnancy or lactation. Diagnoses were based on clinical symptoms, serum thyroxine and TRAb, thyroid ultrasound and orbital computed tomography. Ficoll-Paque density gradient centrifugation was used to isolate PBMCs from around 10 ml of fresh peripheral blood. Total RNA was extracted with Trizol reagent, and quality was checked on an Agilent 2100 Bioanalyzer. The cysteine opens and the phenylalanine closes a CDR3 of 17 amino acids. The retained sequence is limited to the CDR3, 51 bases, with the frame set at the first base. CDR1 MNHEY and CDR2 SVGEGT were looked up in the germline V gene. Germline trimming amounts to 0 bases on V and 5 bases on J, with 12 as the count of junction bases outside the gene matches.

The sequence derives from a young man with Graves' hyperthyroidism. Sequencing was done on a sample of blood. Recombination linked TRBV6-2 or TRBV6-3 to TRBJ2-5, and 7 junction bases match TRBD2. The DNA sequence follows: TGTGCCAGCAGTTACTCGGATAGCGGGCCGAAAAGGGAGACCCAGTACTTC. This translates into CASSYSDSGPKRETQYF.